Presented here are 27 T cell receptor beta chains from one specimen sequenced in a study of blood T cell repertoires in COVID-19. Sequencing used immunoSEQ multiplex PCR; TCRdb keeps in-frame clones, though not all of them. This sample has 120,000 to 150,000 clones; 89% occur once, and the top ten carry around 1.5%. The specimen was peripheral blood. Receptor source: a human donor in a cohort sampled during active COVID-19.

This clone is a singleton in its sample. CDR3 nucleotide sequence: TGTGCCAGCACAAACAGGGGGCGCAACTATGGCTACACCTTC. It encodes CASTNRGRNYGYTF. The genes are TRBV5-6 and TRBJ1-2, with 9 nucleotides matching TRBD1. The trim removed 6 bases at V and 2 bases at J, leaving 5 bases unmatched. Germline assignment: CDR1 SGHDT and CDR2 YYEEEE. This CDR3 spans 14 amino acids.

The chain recombines TRBV2 with TRBJ1-3; 9 bases agree with TRBD1. The junction had 4 bases not matched to a gene; V was cut back by 5 bases and J by 2 bases. CDR3 length equals 15 residues. Germline V gives CDR1 SNHLY, CDR2 FYNNEI. The CDR3 DNA is TGTGCCAGCAGTCCCGACAGGGGGGCTGGAAACACCATATATTTT. It translates to CASSPDRGAGNTIYF.

The rearrangement joins TRBV4-2 to TRBJ2-1, with 8 bases aligning to TRBD1. Trimming at V came to 2 bases and at J to 0 bases, leaving 9 bases not matched to a gene. Per the germline V gene, CDR1 is LGHNA and CDR2 is YNFKEQ. This CDR3 has 18 residues. The CDR3: CASSQKMGQVNSYNEQFF. The CDR3 DNA sequence: TGTGCCAGCAGCCAAAAAATGGGACAGGTAAACTCCTACAATGAGCAGTTCTTC.

The chain has TRBV19 and TRBJ2-1; D is possibly TRBD2 (6 bases). Per the germline V gene, CDR1 is LNHDA and CDR2 is SQIVND (reference sequence). This CDR3 has 15 amino acids. The V gene lost 3 bases and the J gene lost 5 bases, with 14 bases spanning the gap. This CDR3 is CASSIRGSGDNEQFF. The DNA of the CDR3 is TGTGCCAGTAGTATCCGGGGTAGCGGAGACAATGAGCAGTTCTTC.

This clone appeared once. In DNA, the CDR3 is TGTGCCAGCAGCGTCGGCACAGATACGCAGTATTTT. Protein sequence: CASSVGTDTQYF. The chain carries TRBV9 and TRBJ2-3; no clear D gene. Trimming left V 2 bases short and J 1 base short, with 2 bases between. The germline gives CDR1 SGDLS, CDR2 YYNGEE. There are 12 residues in the CDR3.

The V call is TRBV27, the J call TRBJ1-4, with a possible D match to TRBD1 (5 bases). The CDR3 contains 13 residues. Germline CDR1 is MNHEY and CDR2 is SMNVEV (reference sequence). V was pared by 4 bases and J by 10 bases, with 13 bases between. This CDR3 reads CASSWGPKGKLFF. In DNA form, the CDR3 reads TGTGCCAGCAGTTGGGGCCCCAAGGGAAAACTGTTTTTT. The complete variable domain, with remaining parts taken from reference TRBV27 and TRBJ1-4, reads EAQVTQNPRYLITVTGKKLTVTCSQNMNHEYMSWYRQDPGLGLRQIYYSMNVEVTDKGDVPEGYKVSRKEKRNFPLILESPSPNQTSLYFCASSWGPKGKLFFGSGTQLSVL.

The J gene is TRBJ1-1, the V gene TRBV9; a weak D match, TRBD1 (6 bases). The CDR3 spans 16 residues. The germline V gene has CDR1 SGDLS and CDR2 YYNGEE. Trimming took off 1 base at V and 5 bases at J, with 18 bases between the two ends. The CDR3 loop reads CASSVFGGRTITEAFF. In DNA, the CDR3 is TGTGCCAGCAGCGTATTTGGGGGCCGAACGATTACTGAAGCTTTCTTT.

The chain uses TRBV12-3 or TRBV12-4 and TRBJ2-2; unclear D gene. The V end lost 6 bases, the J end lost 6 bases, and 11 bases lay between the germline ends. The CDR3 is 13 amino acids. The CDR3 here is CASSPSGSGELFF. The DNA for the CDR3 is TGTGCCAGCAGCCCTTCGGGTTCCGGGGAGCTGTTTTTT.

The chain links TRBV29-1 to TRBJ2-7; D may be TRBD1 (6 bases). Between the trimmed V and J ends, which lost 6 bases and 3 bases, there was a span of 12 bases. Germline assignment: CDR1 SQVTM and CDR2 ANQGSEA. The CDR3 extends over 12 amino acids. The CDR3 here is CSVNRDGYEQYF. As DNA, the CDR3 is TGCAGCGTCAACAGGGATGGCTACGAGCAGTACTTC.

CDR3 DNA: TGTGCCAGCAGCTCTAGTTTTGGCACTGAAGCTTTCTTT. This encodes CASSSSFGTEAFF. The J gene is TRBJ1-1, the V gene TRBV7-3, with D uncertain. Germline loops: CDR1 SGHTA, CDR2 FQGTGA. The CDR3 is made up of 13 amino acids. V was trimmed by 4 bases and J by 4 bases, leaving 10 bases between them.

The chain recombines TRBV9 with TRBJ1-2, with D maybe TRBD1 (6 bases). CDR1 is SGDLS, CDR2 YYNGEE, per germline. V was pared by 0 bases and J by 2 bases, with 8 bases between. The CDR3 totals 14 residues. In DNA form, the CDR3 reads TGTGCCAGCAGCGTAGGTGACAGGAACTATGGCTACACCTTC. Its protein is CASSVGDRNYGYTF.

With regard to this clone: The junction does not match germline at one end; this may be a read error. The V gene is TRBV7-7, the J gene TRBJ2-5; 13 nucleotides match TRBD2. Germline lookup yields CDR1 SSHAT and CDR2 FNYEAQ (reference sequence). The CDR3 covers 15 residues. In nucleotides, the CDR3 is TGTGCTAGCAGCTTACTAGCGGGGGGGCCAGAGACCCAGTACTTC. It translates to CASSLLAGGPETQYF.

This clone showed up just a few times. CDR3 loop: CASRAGYGYTF. CDR3 coding DNA: TGTGCCAGCAGGGCAGGCTATGGCTACACCTTC. This chain links TRBV6-5 with TRBJ1-2; D ambiguous. Trimming took off 6 bases at V and 4 bases at J, with 6 bases between the two ends. CDR1 is MNHEY and CDR2 is SVGAGI in the germline V gene. This CDR3 is 11 amino acids long.

V usage is TRBV5-8 and J usage is TRBJ1-2; D perhaps matches TRBD1 (5 bases). The CDR3 extends over 14 amino acids. Germline-derived CDR1 and CDR2 are SGHTS and YDEGEE. Trimming removed 2 bases from V and 3 bases from J, with 11 bases in between. CDR3 amino acids: CASSFPGVDYGYTF. CDR3 nucleotides: TGTGCCAGCAGCTTTCCGGGGGTTGACTATGGCTACACCTTC.

This clone was seen a few times. The rearrangement uses TRBV7-3 and TRBJ2-1; the match to TRBD2 covers 7 bases. V shed 8 bases, J shed 5 bases, and the junction held 18 bases outside the gene matches. The germline V gene has CDR1 SGHTA and CDR2 FQGTGA. The CDR3 loop spans 17 amino acids. CDR3 in DNA: TGTGCCAGCGACCGGAGGGTTTCCGGGGGGATCGACAATGAGCAGTTCTTC. It yields the protein CASDRRVSGGIDNEQFF. The full variable domain, in which reference TRBV7-3 and TRBJ2-1 provide the parts outside the CDR3, is GAGVSQTPSNKVTEKGKYVELRCDPISGHTALYWYRQSLGQGPEFLIYFQGTGAADDSGLPNDRFFAVRPEGSVSTLKIQRTERGDSAVYLCASDRRVSGGIDNEQFFGPGTRLTVL.

As DNA, the CDR3 is TGTGCCAGCAGGGGACAGTTGAACACTGAAGCTTTCTTT. This sequence encodes CASRGQLNTEAFF. The gene calls are TRBV2 and TRBJ1-1, with 7 bases matching TRBD1. Germline CDR1 and CDR2: SNHLY and FYNNEI. The CDR3 sequence is 13 residues long. With V trimmed by 6 bases and J by 0 bases, 1 base remained unmatched.

This clone was seen just once. The rearrangement joins TRBV2 to TRBJ1-4, with 9 bases matching TRBD1. With V trimmed by 0 bases and J by 8 bases, 7 bases remained unmatched. Germline-derived CDR1 and CDR2 are SNHLY and FYNNEI. CDR3 size: 16 residues. This CDR3 reads CASSEAGTGKHEKLFF. DNA of the CDR3: TGTGCCAGCAGTGAAGCGGGGACAGGGAAGCACGAAAAACTGTTTTTT.

The V gene is TRBV27, the J gene TRBJ2-3, with 8 bases identical to TRBD2. This CDR3 is built from 16 residues. Germline V gives CDR1 MNHEY, CDR2 SMNVEV (reference sequence). J lost 1 base, V lost 5 bases, and 8 bases had no gene match. The CDR3 sequence is CASSRQRGSGTDTQYF. The DNA of the CDR3 is TGTGCCAGCAGTCGCCAGCGGGGGAGTGGCACAGATACGCAGTATTTT.

V and J are TRBV19 and TRBJ1-5, with 9 bases lining up with TRBD1. This CDR3 is built from 16 residues. V trimming: 4 bases; J trimming: 1 base; junction bases outside the gene matches: 5. CDR1 is LNHDA, CDR2 SQIVND, per germline (reference sequence). The CDR3 DNA reads as TGTGCCAGTAGTAAGGGACAGGGTGTAAGCAATCAGCCCCAGCATTTT. Amino acid sequence: CASSKGQGVSNQPQHF.

This chain uses TRBV19 with TRBJ1-1, with a weak D call TRBD1 (5 bases). Germline V gene lookup returns CDR1 LNHDA and CDR2 SQIVND (reference sequence). The CDR3 spans 14 residues. V gave up 5 bases and J gave up 3 bases, with 13 bases separating them. The CDR3 region is CASSPWIRDTEAFF. In DNA form, the CDR3 reads TGTGCCAGTAGTCCCTGGATCAGGGACACTGAAGCTTTCTTT.

The chain has TRBV28 and TRBJ1-2; 10 bases align to TRBD1. The J segment lost 5 bases and the V segment lost 5 bases, leaving 8 bases of the junction unmatched. Germline V gene sequence: CDR1 MDHEN, CDR2 SYDVKM. CDR3 size: 15 residues. CDR3: CASSNRDRGGYGYTF. DNA of the CDR3: TGTGCCAGCAGTAACCGGGACAGGGGAGGGTATGGCTACACCTTC.

This sequence joins TRBV7-9 and TRBJ1-1; D remains unclear. V was shortened by 6 bases and J by 0 bases, with 17 bases between the two germline ends. CDR1 is SEHNR, CDR2 FQNEAQ, per germline (reference sequence). CDR3 length equals 16 residues. The CDR3, as DNA: TGTGCCAGCAGTCCCCTGGTCGGGTTTGTGAACACTGAAGCTTTCTTT. Translating gives CASSPLVGFVNTEAFF.

This clone occurred once. The chain joins TRBV15 to TRBJ1-1; 7 positions agree with TRBD1. This CDR3 comprises 11 residues. Germline values: CDR1 LNHNV, CDR2 YYDKDF (reference sequence). The junction had 4 bases not matched to a gene; V was cut back by 11 bases and J by 4 bases. The CDR3 DNA sequence: TGTGCCTCAGAGGGGGCCACTGAAGCTTTCTTT. Encoded protein: CASEGATEAFF.

The V gene is TRBV6-5, the J gene TRBJ2-1; 8 nucleotides align to TRBD1. Germline CDR1 reads MNHEY; CDR2 reads SVGAGI. V was clipped by 6 bases and J by 7 bases; unmatched bases: 11. This CDR3 is 15 amino acids long. The CDR3 region has the DNA TGTGCCAGCAGACAAGCCGGACAGGGCGAAAATGAGCAGTTCTTC. Its protein is CASRQAGQGENEQFF.

The chain carries TRBV9 and TRBJ2-3; 8 bases agree with TRBD2. In germline, CDR1 is SGDLS, CDR2 YYNGEE. V dropped 5 bases and J dropped 2; count of bases not matched to a gene: 4. CDR3 length equals 14 residues. CDR3 loop: CASSGTRFTDTQYF. CDR3 bases: TGTGCCAGCAGTGGGACTAGGTTCACAGATACGCAGTATTTT.

The CDR3 region has the DNA TGTGCCAGTAGTCCTTTTGGGGGACAGGGAAATGGCTACACCTTC. Amino acid sequence: CASSPFGGQGNGYTF. The chain has TRBV19 and TRBJ1-2; 9 bases are shared with TRBD1. The CDR3 consists of 15 residues. Trimming removed 5 bases from V and 6 bases from J; junction bases left unmatched: 10. Per the germline V gene, CDR1 is LNHDA and CDR2 is SQIVND (reference sequence).

The gene calls are TRBV19 and TRBJ2-3; D is unresolved. V lost 6 bases and J 2 bases, leaving 9 bases between the germline ends. Germline CDR1 and CDR2: LNHDA and SQIVND (reference sequence). This CDR3 comprises 13 residues. CDR3 DNA sequence: TGTGCCAGTAGGGCCATTTACACAGATACGCAGTATTTT. Translating it yields CASRAIYTDTQYF. The entire variable domain, with the rest obtained from reference TRBV19 and TRBJ2-3, is as follows: DGGITQSPKYLFRKEGQNVTLSCEQNLNHDAMYWYRQDPGQGLRLIYYSQIVNDFQKGDIAEGYSVSREKKESFPLTVTSAQKNPTAFYLCASRAIYTDTQYFGPGTRLTVL.